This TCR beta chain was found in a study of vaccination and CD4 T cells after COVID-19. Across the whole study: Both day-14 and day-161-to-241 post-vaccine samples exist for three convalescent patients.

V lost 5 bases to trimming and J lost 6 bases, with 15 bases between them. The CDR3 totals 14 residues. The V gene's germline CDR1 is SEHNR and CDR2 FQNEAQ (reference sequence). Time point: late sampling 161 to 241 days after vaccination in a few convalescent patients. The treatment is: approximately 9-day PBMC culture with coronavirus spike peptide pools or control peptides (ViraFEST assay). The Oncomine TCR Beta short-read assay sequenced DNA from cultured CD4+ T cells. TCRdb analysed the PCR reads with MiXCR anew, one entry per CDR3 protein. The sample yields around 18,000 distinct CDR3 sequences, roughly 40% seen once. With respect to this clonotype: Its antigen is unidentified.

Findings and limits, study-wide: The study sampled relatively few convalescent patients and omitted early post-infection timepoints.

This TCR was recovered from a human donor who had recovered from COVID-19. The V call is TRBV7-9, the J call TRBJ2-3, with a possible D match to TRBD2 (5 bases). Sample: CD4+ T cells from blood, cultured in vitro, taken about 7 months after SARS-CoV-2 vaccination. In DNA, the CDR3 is TGTGCCAGCAGCCCGGGGTGGAGTTCGGATACGCAGTATTTT. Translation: CASSPGWSSDTQYF.